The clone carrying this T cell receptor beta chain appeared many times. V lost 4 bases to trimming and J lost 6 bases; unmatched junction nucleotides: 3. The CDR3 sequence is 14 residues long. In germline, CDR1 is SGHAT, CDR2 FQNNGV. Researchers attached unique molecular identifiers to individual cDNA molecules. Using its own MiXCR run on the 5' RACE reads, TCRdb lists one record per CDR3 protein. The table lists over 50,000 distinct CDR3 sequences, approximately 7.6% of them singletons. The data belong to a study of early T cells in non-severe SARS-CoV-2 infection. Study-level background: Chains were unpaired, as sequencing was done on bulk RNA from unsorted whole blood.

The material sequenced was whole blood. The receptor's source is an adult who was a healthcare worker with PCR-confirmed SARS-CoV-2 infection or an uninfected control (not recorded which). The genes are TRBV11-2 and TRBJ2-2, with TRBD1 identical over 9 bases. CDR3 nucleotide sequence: TGTGCCAGCAGCTGGGACAGGGCCGCCGGGGAGCTGTTTTTT. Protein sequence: CASSWDRAAGELFF.